These T cell receptor beta chains were read from a single sample in a study of identical twins. MiXCR, applied by TCRdb to the 5' RACE reads, yields one record per CDR3 protein. The sample carries about 690,000 distinct CDR3 sequences, 20% to 25% recorded once. Another study also made use of these data, one on T cells expressing NK-cell markers.

The specimen sequenced was PBMCs. The receptors shown here come from a woman under 30 in good health. Each CDR3 is given with its conserved first and last residue. A D gene is named only where the DNA matches it firmly. Size is omitted from some rows. Given values are once, few, many or a class for expanded clones.

clone size,D gene,V gene,J gene,CDR3 protein,CDR3 DNA
-,TRBD1,TRBV7-9,TRBJ1-1,CASSLAHRGRPAFF,TGTGCCAGCAGCTTAGCGCACAGGGGGCGACCCGCTTTCTTT
-,-,TRBV9,TRBJ2-2,CASSVVSGAGELFF,TGTGCCAGCAGCGTAGTTTCTGGGGCCGGGGAGCTGTTTTTT
-,-,TRBV6-1,TRBJ1-1,CASRTYRVPNTEAFF,TGTGCCAGCAGAACTTACAGGGTTCCGAACACTGAAGCTTTCTTT
-,-,TRBV20-1,TRBJ2-3,CSALQSTDTQYF,TGCAGTGCTCTACAGAGCACAGATACGCAGTATTTT
-,-,TRBV21-1,TRBJ2-7,CASSTDISDRGTYEQYF,TGTGCCAGCAGCACCGACATATCGGACAGGGGGACCTACGAGCAGTACTTC
few,TRBD2,TRBV7-2,TRBJ2-3,CASSSQGGLVGDTQYF,TGTGCCAGCAGCTCCCAGGGTGGACTAGTCGGGGATACGCAGTATTTT
many,TRBD2,TRBV20-1,TRBJ2-2,CSAPTSGGANFGELFF,TGCAGTGCTCCGACTAGCGGGGGGGCAAATTTCGGGGAGCTGTTTTTT
-,TRBD1,TRBV10-3,TRBJ2-7,CAIRDRGPDRYF,TGTGCCATCAGGGACAGGGGGCCCGACCGGTACTTC
few,-,TRBV12-3/TRBV12-4,TRBJ2-1,CGPLGARDDNEQFF,TGTGGCCCACTGGGGGCCCGGGACGACAATGAGCAGTTCTTC
-,-,TRBV12-3/TRBV12-4,TRBJ2-1,CASSLAESNYNEQFF,TGTGCCAGCAGTTTAGCGGAGTCGAACTACAATGAGCAGTTCTTC
few,-,TRBV12-3/TRBV12-4,TRBJ2-5,CASKFSGAGQEETQYF,TGTGCCAGCAAATTCTCAGGGGCAGGCCAAGAGGAGACCCAGTACTTC
once,TRBD2,TRBV5-8,TRBJ2-7,CASSLTVRGRATYEQYF,TGTGCCAGCAGCTTGACCGTTAGAGGGAGGGCCACCTACGAGCAGTACTTC
few,-,TRBV20-1,TRBJ2-5,CSARDLGAGAETQYF,TGCAGTGCTAGAGATCTTGGGGCAGGGGCAGAGACCCAGTACTTC
few,-,TRBV4-3,TRBJ1-6,CASSLRTENNSPLHF,TGCGCCAGCAGCCTACGGACAGAAAATAATTCACCCCTCCACTTT
-,-,TRBV2,TRBJ2-7,CASSVLWGLTYEQYF,TGTGCCAGCAGTGTTTTGTGGGGCCTTACCTACGAGCAGTACTTC
-,TRBD2,TRBV12-3/TRBV12-4,TRBJ2-1,CASSPPAGGRNEQFF,TGTGCCAGCAGTCCCCCCGCGGGAGGCCGCAATGAGCAGTTCTTC
few,-,TRBV5-6,TRBJ2-3,CASSSYAGDTQYF,TGTGCCAGCAGCTCCTATGCGGGCGATACGCAGTATTTT
-,TRBD2,TRBV12-3/TRBV12-4,TRBJ2-1,CASSFIASGDEQFF,TGTGCCAGCAGTTTTATTGCTAGCGGGGACGAGCAGTTCTTC